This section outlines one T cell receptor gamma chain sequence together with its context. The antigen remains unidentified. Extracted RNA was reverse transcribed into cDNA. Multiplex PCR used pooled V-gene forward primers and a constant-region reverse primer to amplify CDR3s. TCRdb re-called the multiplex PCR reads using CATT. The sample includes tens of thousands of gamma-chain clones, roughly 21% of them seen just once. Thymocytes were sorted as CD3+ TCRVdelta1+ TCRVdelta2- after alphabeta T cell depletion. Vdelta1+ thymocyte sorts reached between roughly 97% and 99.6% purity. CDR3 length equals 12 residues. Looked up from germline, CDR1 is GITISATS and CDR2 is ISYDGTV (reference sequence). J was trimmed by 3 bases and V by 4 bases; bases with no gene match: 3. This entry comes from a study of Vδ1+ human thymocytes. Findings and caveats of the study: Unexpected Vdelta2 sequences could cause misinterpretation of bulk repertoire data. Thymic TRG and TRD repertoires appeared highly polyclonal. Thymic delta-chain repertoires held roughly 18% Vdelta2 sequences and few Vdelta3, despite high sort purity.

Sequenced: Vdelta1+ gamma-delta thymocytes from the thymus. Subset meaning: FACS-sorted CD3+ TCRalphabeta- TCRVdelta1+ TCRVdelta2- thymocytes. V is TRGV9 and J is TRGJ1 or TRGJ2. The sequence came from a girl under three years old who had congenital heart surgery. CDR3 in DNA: TGTGCCTTGTGGGACATTTATTATAAGAAACTCTTT. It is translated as CALWDIYYKKLF.